These T cell receptor beta chains were read from a single sample in a study of blood T cell repertoires in COVID-19. Here immunoSEQ multiplex PCR was the method, and the copy in TCRdb shows in-frame clones only, minus some. The table lists some 200,000 clones, 85% to 90% of them singletons. Sequenced material: peripheral blood. These receptors all come from a man at least 80 years old with acute or convalescent COVID-19. Each CDR3 is given with its conserved first and last residue. Fields, in order: V gene, D gene, J gene, clone size, CDR3 protein, CDR3 DNA. D genes are given only for firm matches. Size is stated for part of the rows, as once, few or many counts, or as a class when the clone is expanded.

>TRBV21-1|NA|TRBJ1-6|NA
CASGGQGAKHNNSPLHF
TGTGCCAGCGGAGGACAGGGGGCTAAGCACAATAATTCACCCCTCCACTTT
>TRBV5-8|NA|TRBJ2-1|NA
CASSFLASHYNEQFF
TGTGCCAGCAGCTTCTTAGCCAGTCACTACAATGAGCAGTTCTTC
>TRBV3-1/TRBV3-2|NA|TRBJ1-6|NA
CASSRAADNSPLHF
TGTGCCAGCAGCCGAGCCGCGGATAATTCACCCCTCCACTTT
>TRBV7-2|NA|TRBJ2-1|once
CASSLALPLGHEQFF
TGTGCCAGCAGCTTAGCTCTCCCCCTTGGGCATGAGCAGTTCTTC
>TRBV7-6|TRBD1|TRBJ2-7|NA
CASSLAARSGTVSYEQYF
TGTGCCAGCAGCTTAGCTGCAAGGTCAGGGACAGTCTCCTACGAGCAGTACTTC
>TRBV5-6|TRBD1|TRBJ2-3|NA
CASSLYRGRTDTQYF
TGTGCCAGCAGCTTGTACAGGGGGCGGACAGATACGCAGTATTTT
>TRBV12-5|TRBD1|TRBJ1-2|NA
CASGLVLGDRAYGYTF
TGTGCTAGTGGTTTGGTACTAGGGGACAGGGCTTATGGCTACACCTTC
>TRBV6-1|TRBD2|TRBJ2-1|NA
CASSEQRGNEQFF
TGTGCCAGCAGTGAACAGCGGGGAAATGAGCAGTTCTTC
>TRBV7-2|TRBD2|TRBJ2-3|NA
CASSLVYTSGRWTDTQYF
TGTGCCAGCAGCTTAGTCTATACTAGCGGGAGGTGGACAGATACGCAGTATTTT
>TRBV5-1|NA|TRBJ1-2|NA
CASRETGIGDYTF
TGCGCCAGCAGAGAAACAGGGATCGGGGACTACACCTTC
>TRBV6-2/TRBV6-3|NA|TRBJ2-7|NA
CASSRLAGLERDEQYF
TGTGCCAGCAGTCGTCTCGCCGGGTTGGAGAGGGACGAGCAGTACTTC
>TRBV28|TRBD1|TRBJ1-2|NA
CASSARDRVYGYTF
TGTGCCAGCAGTGCCCGGGACAGGGTCTATGGCTACACCTTC
>TRBV30|NA|TRBJ2-3|NA
CAWSVPRFRGWGTDTQYF
TGTGCCTGGAGTGTTCCGCGCTTTCGGGGTTGGGGCACAGATACGCAGTATTTT
>TRBV2|NA|TRBJ1-3|NA
CASTGSMDRKGPGNTIYF
TGTGCCAGCACCGGAAGCATGGACAGAAAAGGCCCTGGAAACACCATATATTTT
>TRBV12-5|TRBD1|TRBJ2-3|NA
CASGSGTDGYSTDTQYF
TGTGCTAGTGGTTCCGGGACAGACGGGTATAGCACAGATACGCAGTATTTT
>TRBV5-1|TRBD2|TRBJ2-5|NA
CASSIAIAGDLETQYF
TGCGCCAGCAGCATCGCGATAGCGGGAGACCTAGAGACCCAGTACTTC
>TRBV11-2|NA|TRBJ2-7|NA
CASSLDRRTLYEQYF
TGTGCCAGCAGCTTAGATCGGAGGACTCTCTACGAGCAGTACTTC